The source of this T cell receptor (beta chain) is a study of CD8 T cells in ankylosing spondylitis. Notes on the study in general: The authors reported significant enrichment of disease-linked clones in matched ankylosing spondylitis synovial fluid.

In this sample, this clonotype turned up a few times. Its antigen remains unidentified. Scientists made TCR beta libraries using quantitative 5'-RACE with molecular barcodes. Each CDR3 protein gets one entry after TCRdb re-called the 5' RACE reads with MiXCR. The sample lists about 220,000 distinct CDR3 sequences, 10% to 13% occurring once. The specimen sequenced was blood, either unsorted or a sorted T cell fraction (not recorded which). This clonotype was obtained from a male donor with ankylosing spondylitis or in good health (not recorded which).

The CDR3 reads CASSYSIETGELFF. CDR3 coding DNA: TGTGCCAGCAGTTACTCTATAGAGACCGGGGAGCTGTTTTTT. The rearrangement joins TRBV6-5 to TRBJ2-2, with D uncertain. Trimming removed 0 bases from V and 5 bases from J, with 7 bases in between. The CDR3 sequence is 14 residues long. Germline values: CDR1 MNHEY, CDR2 SVGAGI.